The entry below gives a single TCR beta chain sequence along with its context. Per the original methods: The authors estimated nucleated cell counts from reference gene primer amplification. TCRdb's table, derived via immunoSEQ multiplex PCR, lists solely in-frame clones and lacks some. V and J calls and clone size are those listed in that table; D and trimming were worked out from the DNA. The repertoire has approximately 390,000 clones, almost 90% of them found once; the top ten carry about 6.5%. This sample was taken from a study of blood T cell repertoires in COVID-19. Study as a whole: The United States, Italy and Spain provided the acute and convalescent COVID-19 samples. T cells, B-cell-depleted T cells, or PBMCs supplied cDNA or gDNA.

The clonotype comes from a man in his late teens or twenties with active or convalescent COVID-19. The sequencing input was peripheral blood.

The CDR3 DNA is TGTGCCAGCAGTATGGACAGCGTGTACAATGAGCAGTTCTTC. Protein sequence: CASSMDSVYNEQFF. The V call is TRBV6-5, the J call TRBJ2-1; D may be TRBD1 (6 bases). V was shortened by 5 bases and J by 4 bases, with 12 bases between the two germline ends. The CDR3 length is 14 residues. The germline V gene encodes CDR1 MNHEY and CDR2 SVGAGI.